Shown below are 21 T cell receptor beta chains from a single sample sequenced in a study of cytomegalovirus exposure and HLA in healthy donors. 13 Jbeta primers and 60 Vbeta primers were used for the PCR. TCRdb keeps only in-frame clones here, not all; method: immunoSEQ multiplex PCR. The table records about 81,000 clones, just under 90% of them present only once. What was sequenced was PBMCs. The receptors shown here come from a man aged 18 to 29 in good health and CMV-seronegative.

The chain is built from TRBV5-5 and TRBJ2-3; 14 nucleotides align to TRBD2. Looked up from germline, CDR1 is SGHKS and CDR2 is YYEKEE (reference sequence). The CDR3 consists of 15 residues. Losses at the gene ends were 3 bases for V and 8 bases for J; bases not matched to a gene: 5. CDR3 protein: CASSSGTSGSGTQYF. The DNA of the CDR3 is TGTGCCAGCAGCTCCGGGACTAGCGGGAGTGGTACGCAGTATTTT.

The rearrangement uses TRBV5-4 and TRBJ1-6, with TRBD1 as a possible D gene (6 bases). CDR1 and CDR2 from the germline V gene are SGHNT and YYREEE (reference sequence). CDR3 length: 14 amino acids. With 1 base removed from V and 7 bases from J, the gap between germline ends came to 9 bases. The CDR3 nucleotides are TGTGCCAGCAGCTTGAGGGGGAACAATTCACCCCTCCACTTT. This codes for CASSLRGNNSPLHF.

This clone was counted between two and nine times. The rearrangement joins TRBV6-5 to TRBJ2-1; D may be TRBD2 (5 bases). This CDR3 is 15 amino acids long. Germline V gives CDR1 MNHEY, CDR2 SVGAGI. The ends were cut back, 0 bases at V and 7 bases at J, with 13 bases in the middle. The CDR3 region is CASSYSTSGENEQFF. CDR3 DNA sequence: TGTGCCAGCAGTTACTCGACCAGCGGTGAAAATGAGCAGTTCTTC.

V usage is TRBV25-1 and J usage is TRBJ2-7; D is perhaps TRBD1 (5 bases). The CDR3 length is 13 residues. Trimming took 7 bases from V and 0 from J, leaving 10 bases between them. Germline V gene data show CDR1 as MGHDK and CDR2 as SYGVNS. The CDR3 DNA follows: TGTGCCAGCACCCCTAGGGGCTCCTACGAGCAGTACTTC. Protein: CASTPRGSYEQYF.

The rearrangement links TRBV5-1 to TRBJ2-7, with TRBD2 as a possible D gene (5 bases). The CDR3 extends over 15 amino acids. Germline values: CDR1 SGHRS, CDR2 YFSETQ. V was trimmed by 0 bases and J by 6 bases, leaving 16 bases between them. This CDR3 reads CASSLVGSSSREQYF. CDR3 DNA sequence: TGCGCCAGCAGCTTGGTTGGGAGCTCAAGCCGCGAGCAGTACTTC. The entire variable domain, with the rest obtained from reference TRBV5-1 and TRBJ2-7, is as follows: KAGVTQTPRYLIKTRGQQVTLSCSPISGHRSVSWYQQTPGQGLQFLFEYFSETQRNKGNFPGRFSGRQFSNSRSEMNVSTLELGDSALYLCASSLVGSSSREQYFGPGTRLTVT.

The chain couples TRBV5-1 to TRBJ1-1; 7 nucleotides agree with TRBD1. The length of the CDR3 is 15 residues. Germline V lookup: CDR1 SGHRS, CDR2 YFSETQ. With V trimmed by 3 bases and J by 0 bases, 5 bases remained unmatched. DNA for the CDR3: TGCGCCAGCAGCTCAACGGGACAGCTGAACACTGAAGCTTTCTTT. It encodes CASSSTGQLNTEAFF.

V usage is TRBV9 and J usage is TRBJ2-3, with a possible D match to TRBD1 (6 bases). This CDR3 has 15 residues. The germline gives CDR1 SGDLS, CDR2 YYNGEE. With 0 bases removed from V and 4 bases from J, the gap between germline ends came to 12 bases. The CDR3 DNA follows: TGTGCCAGCAGCGTAGTGGGCAGGGGTGCAGATACGCAGTATTTT. This encodes CASSVVGRGADTQYF.

The V gene is TRBV7-9, the J gene TRBJ2-1, with 15 bases identical to TRBD2. Germline values: CDR1 SEHNR, CDR2 FQNEAQ (reference sequence). V gave up 5 bases and J gave up 9 bases; unmatched junction bases: 8. The CDR3 is 16 residues long. The CDR3 spells CASSPGLAGGPGEQFF. The CDR3 DNA is TGTGCCAGCAGCCCCGGACTAGCGGGAGGGCCTGGTGAGCAGTTCTTC.

Points on this clone: The sample has other DNA sequences that encode this CDR3 too. The V and J genes are TRBV9 and TRBJ2-5; D may be TRBD2 (6 bases). This CDR3 is built from 13 residues. V was shortened by 0 bases and J by 5 bases, with 8 bases between the two germline ends. CDR1 and CDR2 from the germline V gene are SGDLS and YYNGEE. The CDR3 spells CASSVVGGETQYF. The CDR3 DNA sequence: TGTGCCAGCAGCGTAGTCGGAGGGGAGACCCAGTACTTC.

The rearrangement links TRBV7-3 to TRBJ2-2, with D tentatively TRBD1 (6 bases). Per the germline V gene, CDR1 is SGHTA and CDR2 is FQGTGA. V lost 5 bases to trimming and J lost 7 bases, with 20 bases between them. This CDR3 region has 16 residues. This chain's CDR3 is CASSPAPRGAGGELFF. The CDR3 nucleotides read TGTGCCAGCAGCCCCGCCCCCAGGGGCGCAGGCGGGGAGCTGTTTTTT. Filled out from reference TRBV7-3 and TRBJ2-2, the complete variable domain reads GAGVSQTPSNKVTEKGKYVELRCDPISGHTALYWYRQSLGQGPEFLIYFQGTGAADDSGLPNDRFFAVRPEGSVSTLKIQRTERGDSAVYLCASSPAPRGAGGELFFGEGSRLTVL.

The CDR3 sequence: CASSEAEWEAPVNYGYTF. As DNA, the CDR3 is TGTGCCAGCAGTGAAGCGGAGTGGGAGGCTCCCGTTAACTATGGCTACACCTTC. V gene TRBV6-1 combines with J gene TRBJ1-2; D not certain. The CDR3 consists of 18 residues. CDR1 and CDR2 (germline): MNHNS, SASEGT. The ends were cut back, 0 bases at V and 1 base at J, with 18 bases in the middle.

The chain couples TRBV28 to TRBJ1-5; 7 nucleotides line up with TRBD1. With V trimmed by 8 bases and J by 6 bases, 13 bases remained unmatched. In germline, CDR1 is MDHEN, CDR2 SYDVKM. The CDR3 is 15 residues long. The CDR3 sequence is CASRGPRGLSQPQHF. The CDR3 region has the DNA TGTGCCAGCCGGGGACCAAGGGGGCTAAGTCAGCCCCAGCATTTT.

The chain recombines TRBV19 with TRBJ2-7; perhaps TRBD1 as D (5 bases). This CDR3 contains 14 residues. V was pared by 4 bases and J by 2 bases, with 12 bases between. Germline CDR1 and CDR2: LNHDA and SQIVND (reference sequence). The CDR3, as DNA: TGTGCCAGTAGTAAGACAGAGGACCCCTACGAGCAGTACTTC. Its translation: CASSKTEDPYEQYF.

The chain has TRBV4-1 and TRBJ2-3, with 9 bases fitting TRBD2. There are 18 residues in the CDR3. Germline V gene data show CDR1 as MGHRA and CDR2 as YSYEKL. V was pared by 1 base and J by 1 base, with 9 bases of the junction left unmatched. In DNA, the CDR3 is TGCGCCAGCAGCCAAGTAGCGGGAGCCTCTTCTGGCACAGATACGCAGTATTTT. Translation gives CASSQVAGASSGTDTQYF.

This rearrangement joins TRBV5-1 to TRBJ1-2, with a tentative D call TRBD1 (6 bases). Germline V CDR1 and CDR2: SGHRS, YFSETQ. The CDR3 totals 14 residues. V was pared by 4 bases and J by 4 bases, with 14 bases between. CDR3 bases: TGCGCCAGCAGCCGACGGGACAACAGCTATGGCTACACCTTC. Its translation: CASSRRDNSYGYTF.

The CDR3 DNA sequence: TGTGCCAGCAGTTTTCTAGCGGGTACGAACACCGGGGAGCTGTTTTTT. Its protein is CASSFLAGTNTGELFF. The rearrangement links TRBV27 to TRBJ2-2; TRBD2 aligns across 8 bases. Germline V gives CDR1 MNHEY, CDR2 SMNVEV (reference sequence). V was pared by 3 bases and J by 0 bases, with 3 bases of the junction left unmatched. CDR3 length: 16 residues.

The V gene is TRBV15, the J gene TRBJ1-5, with TRBD1 matching 10 bases. Trimming cost V 5 bases and J 1 base; bases outside gene matches: 5. This CDR3 is 16 amino acids long. Germline CDR1 is LNHNV and CDR2 is YYDKDF (reference sequence). The CDR3 DNA follows: TGTGCCACCAGCCGTTGGACAGGGGGAAGCAATCAGCCCCAGCATTTT. Residues: CATSRWTGGSNQPQHF.

This chain joins TRBV5-1 and TRBJ2-5; D remains unclear. CDR1 is SGHRS, CDR2 YFSETQ, per germline. There are 15 residues in the CDR3. Trimming shortened V by 2 bases and J by 0 bases, and 11 bases separated the two germline ends. CDR3 residues: CASSFVSAYQETQYF. For the CDR3, the DNA is TGCGCCAGCAGCTTCGTTAGTGCGTACCAAGAGACCCAGTACTTC.

V gene TRBV28 combines with J gene TRBJ2-3; the match to TRBD2 covers 7 bases. The J segment lost 1 base and the V segment lost 6 bases, leaving 7 bases of the junction unmatched. Germline lookup yields CDR1 MDHEN and CDR2 SYDVKM. The length of the CDR3 is 15 residues. This CDR3 reads CASSPPLAGTDTQYF. DNA of the CDR3: TGTGCCAGCAGCCCCCCGCTAGCGGGCACAGATACGCAGTATTTT.

The chain has TRBV7-9 and TRBJ1-5; D is perhaps TRBD1 (6 bases). The germline V gene encodes CDR1 SEHNR and CDR2 FQNEAQ (reference sequence). Trimming shortened V by 6 bases and J by 2 bases, and 11 bases separated the two germline ends. The CDR3 sequence is 14 residues long. CDR3 loop: CASSNREGNQPQHF. In nucleotides, the CDR3 is TGTGCCAGCAGTAACAGGGAAGGCAATCAGCCCCAGCATTTT.

This clone has a single count. The CDR3 nucleotides read TGTGCCAGCTCACCACTAGAGGGGGCCGGCACTGAAGCTTTCTTT. It translates to CASSPLEGAGTEAFF. The rearrangement uses TRBV18 and TRBJ1-1; 7 nucleotides line up with TRBD1. Germline V gene sequence: CDR1 KGHSH, CDR2 LQKENI. The length of the CDR3 is 15 residues. Germline trimming cut 1 base from V and 4 bases from J; bases unmatched to any gene: 6.